A single sample gave rise to the 13 T cell receptor beta chains below, sequenced in a study of chemoradiotherapy in HPV16-positive cancers. Some clones are missing from TCRdb's copy, which holds only in-frame ones; the method was immunoSEQ multiplex PCR. This repertoire shows some 17,000 clones, around 70% found once; its top ten account for around 7.6%. This specimen was tumor tissue, taken from a patient who underwent chemoradiotherapy. Receptors were obtained from a human donor with HPV-associated anogenital cancer.

This clone appeared once. The chain uses TRBV12-5 and TRBJ2-1; no clear D gene. The CDR3 totals 13 residues. The germline CDR1 and CDR2 sequences are LGHNT and FRNRAP. V gave up 6 bases and J gave up 4 bases, with 10 bases separating them. The CDR3 DNA is TGTGCTAGTGGCAAGGAATCATACAATGAGCAGTTCTTC. Its protein is CASGKESYNEQFF.

V is TRBV2 and J is TRBJ2-3; no definite D call. Trimming left V 1 base short and J 7 bases short, with 12 bases between. The CDR3 is made up of 14 amino acids. Germline CDR1 is SNHLY and CDR2 is FYNNEI. CDR3: CASSEDGPGYTQYF. In DNA form, the CDR3 reads TGTGCCAGCAGTGAAGACGGCCCGGGTTATACGCAGTATTTT.

The V call is TRBV5-1, the J call TRBJ2-1; D possibly corresponds to TRBD2 (6 bases). Germline loops: CDR1 SGHRS, CDR2 YFSETQ. The V end lost 3 bases, the J end lost 4 bases, and 8 bases lay between the germline ends. The CDR3 has 13 residues. Here the CDR3 DNA reads TGCGCCAGCAGCTACGGGACTTACAATGAGCAGTTCTTC. Protein sequence: CASSYGTYNEQFF.

V usage is TRBV19 and J usage is TRBJ1-2, with D uncertain. This CDR3 is 14 amino acids long. Trimming left V 4 bases short and J 2 bases short, with 11 bases between. The germline CDR1 and CDR2 sequences are LNHDA and SQIVND (reference sequence). Here the CDR3 reads CASSTPGRNYGYTF. The CDR3 coding sequence is TGTGCCAGTAGTACTCCGGGGAGAAACTATGGCTACACCTTC.

In DNA form, the CDR3 reads TGTGCCAGCAGGGGCAGGGTAAAAACCGGGGAGCTGTTTTTT. It specifies CASRGRVKTGELFF. The chain links TRBV6-1 to TRBJ2-2; possibly TRBD1 for D (5 bases). Germline V gene lookup returns CDR1 MNHNS and CDR2 SASEGT. Trimming took off 6 bases at V and 5 bases at J, with 13 bases between the two ends. The CDR3 sequence is 14 residues long.

This clone occurred a few times. This sequence joins TRBV28 and TRBJ2-7; TRBD1 matches 7 bases. CDR3 length equals 13 residues. In germline, CDR1 is MDHEN, CDR2 SYDVKM. The V segment lost 3 bases and the J segment 4 bases; nucleotides outside the gene matches: 3. For the CDR3, the DNA is TGTGCCAGCAGTTTGACAGGGAAATACGAGCAGTACTTC. It yields the protein CASSLTGKYEQYF.

The rearrangement joins TRBV10-3 to TRBJ1-1, with a weak D call TRBD1 (5 bases). V lost 3 bases, J lost 8 bases, and 13 bases lay in between. This CDR3 has 13 amino acids. Germline CDR1 and CDR2: ENHRY and SYGVKD. The CDR3 coding sequence is TGTGCCATCAGTGACCTGGGGGTCAGAGAAGCTTTCTTT. The encoded protein is CAISDLGVREAFF.

The gene calls are TRBV6-1 and TRBJ2-3, with TRBD2 matching over 9 bases. The CDR3 is 15 amino acids. V trimming: 1 base; J trimming: 5 bases; junction bases outside the gene matches: 4. Germline CDR1 is MNHNS and CDR2 is SASEGT. The CDR3, as DNA: TGTGCCAGCAGTGAAGACGCGGGAGGGGGAGATACGCAGTATTTT. Protein: CASSEDAGGGDTQYF.

This clone was seen more than once but under ten times. This chain uses TRBV21-1 with TRBJ1-5; the table's D call TRBD1 went unverified against the DNA. TRBV21-1 counts as a pseudogene. The CDR3 contains 15 residues. The CDR3 coding sequence is TGTGCCAGCTACCGGGACAGGGGAGGCAATCAGCCCCAGCATTTT. Its protein is CASYRDRGGNQPQHF.

This rearrangement joins TRBV11-3 to TRBJ1-2; the match to TRBD1 covers 8 bases. The J segment lost 3 bases and the V segment lost 5 bases, leaving 2 bases of the junction unmatched. The germline V gene has CDR1 SGHNT and CDR2 YENEEA. CDR3 length equals 13 residues. The CDR3 nucleotides are TGTGCCAGCAGCCCGGACAGGGACTATGGCTACACCTTC. Translating gives CASSPDRDYGYTF.

The chain has TRBV2 and TRBJ1-5; the D gene is possibly TRBD1 (5 bases). This CDR3 contains 13 residues. Germline CDR1 and CDR2: SNHLY and FYNNEI. V was pared by 1 base and J by 6 bases, with 7 bases between. The CDR3 is CASSEEGIQPQHF. In nucleotides, the CDR3 is TGTGCCAGCAGTGAAGAGGGGATTCAGCCCCAGCATTTT.

The chain carries TRBV5-6 and TRBJ1-5; no clear D. The CDR3 covers 12 residues. V was shortened by 4 bases and J by 4 bases, with 6 bases between the two germline ends. The germline V gene encodes CDR1 SGHDT and CDR2 YYEEEE. CDR3: CASSRVNQPQHF. The CDR3 bases are TGTGCCAGCAGCAGGGTAAATCAGCCCCAGCATTTT.

This sequence joins TRBV5-1 and TRBJ1-1, with TRBD1 as a possible D gene (6 bases). The CDR3 consists of 15 residues. V was cut by 4 bases and J by 5 bases, with 18 bases left in between. In germline, CDR1 is SGHRS, CDR2 YFSETQ. CDR3 nucleotides: TGCGCCAGCAGCGACATACAGGGTGGGTTAACTGAAGCTTTCTTT. Translating it yields CASSDIQGGLTEAFF.